One sample yielded the 31 T cell receptor beta chains listed below, sequenced in a study of shared clonotypes between healthy human individuals. Clones were read by immunoSEQ multiplex PCR, and TCRdb kept only the in-frame ones, dropping some. The repertoire includes approximately 2,300,000 clones, 80% to 95% of them detected once, and around 0.4% sits in the top ten. Sequences were obtained from naive CD4+ T cells from PBMCs. Subset here: CD45RA+ positively selected. Source of these receptors: a man younger than 35 in good health. Some clones in this sample may be carry-over from other donors' samples.

J is TRBJ2-5 and V is TRBV28; tentative D call: TRBD2 (5 bases). V lost 3 bases, J lost 2 bases, and 13 bases lay in between. Germline lookup yields CDR1 MDHEN and CDR2 SYDVKM. The CDR3 covers 15 residues. CDR3 residues: CASSFTRPSQETQYF. The CDR3 DNA sequence: TGTGCCAGCAGTTTTACTAGACCGAGTCAAGAGACCCAGTACTTC. The whole variable domain, remainder taken from reference TRBV28 and TRBJ2-5, is DVKVTQSSRYLVKRTGEKVFLECVQDMDHENMFWYRQDPGLGLRLIYFSYDVKMKEKGDIPEGYSVSREKKERFSLILESASTNQTSMYLCASSFTRPSQETQYFGPGTRLLVL.

The V gene is TRBV30, the J gene TRBJ1-5; the D gene is possibly TRBD1 (5 bases). Germline loops: CDR1 GTSNPN, CDR2 SVGIG (reference sequence). V was trimmed by 0 bases and J by 6 bases, leaving 12 bases between them. The CDR3 has 14 residues. The CDR3 DNA is TGTGCCTGGAGTGTATTTCAGGGCGGTCAGCCCCAGCATTTT. Translated, it gives CAWSVFQGGQPQHF.

The chain joins TRBV28 to TRBJ2-7; the D is unclear. Trimming cost V 2 bases and J 2 bases, with 7 bases left between them. Germline-derived CDR1 and CDR2 are MDHEN and SYDVKM. This CDR3 spans 13 amino acids. Here the CDR3 reads CASSLQWAYEQYF. CDR3 in DNA: TGTGCCAGCAGTTTACAGTGGGCCTACGAGCAGTACTTC.

The genes are TRBV5-1 and TRBJ2-1; the match to TRBD2 covers 9 bases. J gave up 5 bases and V 6 bases, and 6 bases lay outside the gene matches. Germline CDR1 SGHRS, CDR2 YFSETQ. The CDR3 runs 14 residues. CDR3 nucleotides: TGCGCCAGCACCAGGACTAGCGCGAACAATGAGCAGTTCTTC. Translated, it gives CASTRTSANNEQFF. Together with reference TRBV5-1 and TRBJ2-1, the CDR3 gives the full variable domain: KAGVTQTPRYLIKTRGQQVTLSCSPISGHRSVSWYQQTPGQGLQFLFEYFSETQRNKGNFPGRFSGRQFSNSRSEMNVSTLELGDSALYLCASTRTSANNEQFFGPGTRLTVL.

The chain is built from TRBV5-1 and TRBJ1-2; D unclear. This CDR3 contains 15 residues. V lost 4 bases and J 1 base, leaving 14 bases between the germline ends. Germline CDR1 SGHRS, CDR2 YFSETQ. The CDR3 DNA reads as TGCGCCAGCAGCCGCCGCGCCATAGATAACTATGGCTACACCTTC. This codes for CASSRRAIDNYGYTF. Complete variable domain (other parts from reference TRBV5-1 and TRBJ1-2): KAGVTQTPRYLIKTRGQQVTLSCSPISGHRSVSWYQQTPGQGLQFLFEYFSETQRNKGNFPGRFSGRQFSNSRSEMNVSTLELGDSALYLCASSRRAIDNYGYTFGSGTRLTVV.

The chain recombines TRBV9 with TRBJ1-1, with D tentatively TRBD1 (5 bases). The germline V and J ends were trimmed by 4 bases and 5 bases, with 21 bases remaining between them. This CDR3 is 16 amino acids long. CDR1 SGDLS and CDR2 YYNGEE come from the germline V gene. CDR3 in DNA: TGTGCCAGCAGCTCGCGCGGTCACAGGCTCGGAACTGAAGCTTTCTTT. This translates into CASSSRGHRLGTEAFF.

The V and J genes are TRBV6-1 and TRBJ2-1; tentatively, D is TRBD2 (6 bases). The CDR3 covers 15 residues. The germline gives CDR1 MNHNS, CDR2 SASEGT. V lost 6 bases to trimming and J lost 9 bases, with 21 bases between them. The CDR3 DNA sequence: TGTGCCAGCAGAAACGCCGGGACTCCAATAGCTGAGCAGTTCTTC. Translation gives CASRNAGTPIAEQFF.

This chain links TRBV5-1 with TRBJ2-5; possible D gene TRBD2, 6 bases. CDR3 length equals 13 residues. The V gene lost 2 bases and the J gene lost 5 bases, with 10 bases spanning the gap. The germline V gene encodes CDR1 SGHRS and CDR2 YFSETQ. CDR3 nucleotides: TGCGCCAGCAGCTTCCGGGAGCAGGAGACCCAGTACTTC. This translates into CASSFREQETQYF.

This chain uses TRBV5-1 with TRBJ2-2; D unresolved. Germline CDR1 is SGHRS and CDR2 is YFSETQ. Trimming left V 3 bases short and J 7 bases short, with 28 bases between. The CDR3 loop spans 19 amino acids. The CDR3 sequence: CASSSVRNEYKQWGGELFF. Here the CDR3 DNA reads TGCGCCAGCAGCTCGGTCAGGAATGAATACAAACAATGGGGCGGGGAGCTGTTTTTT. Drawing the rest from reference TRBV5-1 and TRBJ2-2, the complete variable domain is KAGVTQTPRYLIKTRGQQVTLSCSPISGHRSVSWYQQTPGQGLQFLFEYFSETQRNKGNFPGRFSGRQFSNSRSEMNVSTLELGDSALYLCASSSVRNEYKQWGGELFFGEGSRLTVL.

The rearrangement links TRBV7-3 to TRBJ1-1; D gene uncertain. Germline V gene sequence: CDR1 SGHTA, CDR2 FQGTGA. V was shortened by 4 bases and J by 4 bases, with 16 bases between the two germline ends. The CDR3 is made up of 15 amino acids. This chain's CDR3 is CASSSGPPGTTEAFF. The DNA of the CDR3 is TGTGCCAGCAGCTCGGGCCCCCCAGGCACCACTGAAGCTTTCTTT. Supplemented by reference TRBV7-3 and TRBJ1-1, the full variable domain reads GAGVSQTPSNKVTEKGKYVELRCDPISGHTALYWYRQSLGQGPEFLIYFQGTGAADDSGLPNDRFFAVRPEGSVSTLKIQRTERGDSAVYLCASSSGPPGTTEAFFGQGTRLTVV.

As regards this clone: Other DNA sequences of this sample code for an identical CDR3. The chain employs TRBV5-4 and TRBJ1-4; D is perhaps TRBD1 (5 bases). Germline CDR1 SGHNT, CDR2 YYREEE (reference sequence). This CDR3 has 15 residues. V lost 0 bases to trimming and J lost 2 bases, with 8 bases between them. The CDR3 loop is CASSLGGVTNEKLFF. Here the CDR3 DNA reads TGTGCCAGCAGCTTGGGGGGGGTCACTAATGAAAAACTGTTTTTT.

The gene calls are TRBV9 and TRBJ2-1, with D tentatively TRBD2 (5 bases). The CDR3 loop spans 14 amino acids. In germline, CDR1 is SGDLS, CDR2 YYNGEE. Trimming removed 3 bases at V and 4 bases at J, with 11 bases between. CDR3 in DNA: TGTGCCAGCAGCGCCCGCGGGTATTACAATGAGCAGTTCTTC. The encoded protein is CASSARGYYNEQFF.

V usage is TRBV5-1 and J usage is TRBJ1-3; maybe TRBD1 (5 bases). The CDR3 length is 16 residues. With 0 bases removed from V and 2 bases from J, the gap between germline ends came to 12 bases. Germline values: CDR1 SGHRS, CDR2 YFSETQ. The CDR3 sequence: CASSLEGSFAGNTIYF. CDR3 nucleotides: TGCGCCAGCAGCTTGGAGGGGAGCTTTGCTGGAAACACCATATATTTT.

This chain joins TRBV11-2 and TRBJ2-1, with D uncertain. The ends were cut back, 3 bases at V and 3 bases at J, with 6 bases in the middle. The CDR3 is 13 residues long. Germline-derived CDR1 and CDR2 are SGHAT and FQNNGV. The DNA for the CDR3 is TGTGCCAGCAGCTTCGCGGTCTACAATGAGCAGTTCTTC. This translates into CASSFAVYNEQFF. Full variable domain (outside the CDR3, taken from reference TRBV11-2 and TRBJ2-1): EAGVAQSPRYKIIEKRQSVAFWCNPISGHATLYWYQQILGQGPKLLIQFQNNGVVDDSQLPKDRFSAERLKGVDSTLKIQPAKLEDSAVYLCASSFAVYNEQFFGPGTRLTVL.

The chain links TRBV11-3 to TRBJ2-2, with TRBD2 matching over 12 bases. Germline CDR1 and CDR2: SGHNT and YENEEA. This CDR3 has 16 amino acids. With V trimmed by 4 bases and J by 4 bases, 4 bases remained unmatched. The CDR3 DNA reads TGTGCCAGCAGCTCGGCTAGCGGGGGGGCCACCGGGGAGCTGTTTTTT. As protein: CASSSASGGATGELFF.

This rearrangement joins TRBV28 to TRBJ2-7; D may correspond to TRBD1 or TRBD2 (5 bases each). The CDR3 is 16 amino acids. Trimming removed 3 bases from V and 2 bases from J, with 17 bases in between. Germline V gene data show CDR1 as MDHEN and CDR2 as SYDVKM. The CDR3 spells CASSFRRFRGAYEQYF. The CDR3 DNA is TGTGCCAGCAGTTTTCGGCGATTCCGAGGGGCCTACGAGCAGTACTTC.

The chain is built from TRBV10-1 and TRBJ2-3, with 10 bases that match TRBD2. The junction had 6 bases not matched to a gene; V was cut back by 9 bases and J by 3 bases. Per germline, CDR1 WNHNN and CDR2 SYGVQD (reference sequence). This CDR3 is built from 14 residues. CDR3 DNA sequence: TGCGCCAGAAGCGGGAGGGCACCTACAGATACGCAGTATTTT. Encoded protein: CARSGRAPTDTQYF.

The genes are TRBV7-3 and TRBJ1-1, with D possibly TRBD1 on 5 matching bases. The CDR3 is 15 residues long. V lost 0 bases and J 7 bases, leaving 15 bases between the germline ends. Germline lookup yields CDR1 SGHTA and CDR2 FQGTGA. DNA of the CDR3: TGTGCCAGCAGCTTAACGGCGCGTAGAGACAGTGAAGCTTTCTTT. Amino acids: CASSLTARRDSEAFF.

In its sample, this clone was seen once. The rearrangement joins TRBV5-1 to TRBJ1-3, with D perhaps TRBD1 (6 bases). V dropped 0 bases and J dropped 4 bases, with 11 bases sitting between them. The CDR3 is 15 amino acids. The germline CDR1 and CDR2 sequences are SGHRS and YFSETQ. This chain's CDR3 is CASSLERGLGNTIYF. The CDR3 coding sequence is TGCGCCAGCAGCTTGGAGCGGGGGCTGGGAAACACCATATATTTT.

V and J are TRBV11-3 and TRBJ2-7; unclear D gene. CDR3 length: 13 amino acids. CDR1 is SGHNT, CDR2 YENEEA, per germline. Trimming pared 0 bases from V and 5 bases from J, leaving 8 bases between. CDR3 residues: CASSLDIRNEQYF. Written as DNA, the CDR3 is TGTGCCAGCAGCTTAGATATACGAAACGAGCAGTACTTC.

The chain joins TRBV7-9 to TRBJ2-1; no clear D gene. With 3 bases removed from V and 3 bases from J, the gap between germline ends came to 6 bases. CDR3 length: 13 residues. Germline CDR1 and CDR2: SEHNR and FQNEAQ (reference sequence). The CDR3, as DNA: TGTGCCAGCAGCTTCGGCCTCTACAATGAGCAGTTCTTC. It specifies CASSFGLYNEQFF. Filled out from reference TRBV7-9 and TRBJ2-1, the complete variable domain reads DTGVSQNPRHKITKRGQNVTFRCDPISEHNRLYWYRQTLGQGPEFLTYFQNEAQLEKSRLLSDRFSAERPKGSFSTLEIQRTEQGDSAMYLCASSFGLYNEQFFGPGTRLTVL.

Only one count was recorded for this clone. V and J are TRBV27 and TRBJ1-4; D unresolved. Germline V gene lookup returns CDR1 MNHEY and CDR2 SMNVEV (reference sequence). V gave up 5 bases and J gave up 8 bases, with 18 bases separating them. This CDR3 is built from 15 residues. The CDR3 DNA reads TGTGCCAGCAGTCCCCCTGGAGTGAGAGGAGAAAAACTGTTTTTT. This gives the protein CASSPPGVRGEKLFF.

CDR3 in DNA: TGTGCCAGCAGCCTGGGACAGATCACCGGAAACACCATATATTTT. This gives the protein CASSLGQITGNTIYF. V and J are TRBV5-4 and TRBJ1-3; 7 nucleotides line up with TRBD1. V shed 4 bases, J shed 4 bases, and the junction held 8 bases outside the gene matches. The CDR3 runs to 15 residues. The germline gives CDR1 SGHNT, CDR2 YYREEE (reference sequence).

This rearrangement joins TRBV28 to TRBJ2-4, with 8 bases fitting TRBD1. Germline V gene lookup returns CDR1 MDHEN and CDR2 SYDVKM. There are 17 residues in the CDR3. V dropped 3 bases and J dropped 3; count of bases not matched to a gene: 10. The CDR3 nucleotides are TGTGCCAGCAGTTTCTACCCGGATACAGGGGGCAAAAACATTCAGTACTTC. Amino acids: CASSFYPDTGGKNIQYF.

The gene calls are TRBV5-1 and TRBJ2-1, with 8 bases identical to TRBD1. Looked up from germline, CDR1 is SGHRS and CDR2 is YFSETQ. The CDR3 is 13 residues long. J was trimmed by 6 bases and V by 2 bases; bases with no gene match: 1. The CDR3 loop is CASSFTGGNEQFF. CDR3 bases: TGCGCCAGCAGCTTCACAGGGGGCAATGAGCAGTTCTTC.

DNA of the CDR3: TGTGCCAGCAGACGTACGTGGGTCGGCCCCTACGAGCAGTACTTC. This gives the protein CASRRTWVGPYEQYF. This chain joins TRBV2 and TRBJ2-7, with D unclear. Trimming took off 6 bases at V and 2 bases at J, with 17 bases between the two ends. There are 15 residues in the CDR3. Germline lookup yields CDR1 SNHLY and CDR2 FYNNEI.

The genes are TRBV18 and TRBJ2-5; TRBD1 might be the D (8 bases). V was clipped by 2 bases and J by 4 bases, with 20 bases between them. CDR3 length: 17 residues. Per the germline V gene, CDR1 is KGHSH and CDR2 is LQKENI. CDR3 nucleotide sequence: TGTGCCAGCTCACCATTGCGGGAGTCAGGGGGCCGAGAGACCCAGTACTTC. Its translation: CASSPLRESGGRETQYF.

The chain uses TRBV23-1 and TRBJ2-1; perhaps TRBD2 as D (5 bases). TRBV23-1 is an ORF, and what it does is uncertain. Between the trimmed V and J ends, which lost 11 bases and 11 bases, there was a span of 25 bases. The CDR3 is 14 residues long. Here the CDR3 DNA reads TGCGCCGCGCTCCTGGCGGGTGGTTCGTTGAAGCAGTTCTTC. Residues: CAALLAGGSLKQFF.

The chain employs TRBV28 and TRBJ2-1, with 7 bases lining up with TRBD1. J gave up 2 bases and V 3 bases, and 4 bases lay outside the gene matches. The CDR3 extends over 15 amino acids. Germline V lookup: CDR1 MDHEN, CDR2 SYDVKM. CDR3 region: CASSLVGTAYNEQFF. The CDR3, as DNA: TGTGCCAGCAGTTTGGTTGGGACAGCCTACAATGAGCAGTTCTTC.

The rearrangement joins TRBV29-1 to TRBJ2-7; 8 bases agree with TRBD2. The CDR3 covers 14 residues. V was clipped by 2 bases and J by 5 bases; unmatched bases: 8. Germline values: CDR1 SQVTM, CDR2 ANQGSEA. The CDR3 here is CSVERTSNTHEQYF. The CDR3 bases are TGCAGCGTTGAAAGGACTAGCAATACCCACGAGCAGTACTTC.

The chain combines TRBV28 with TRBJ2-7, with 8 bases aligning to TRBD2. This CDR3 contains 14 residues. Germline lookup yields CDR1 MDHEN and CDR2 SYDVKM. Losses at the gene ends were 7 bases for V and 2 bases for J; bases not matched to a gene: 7. CDR3 loop: CASTLSGGAYEQYF. The CDR3 nucleotides are TGTGCCAGCACTCTTTCCGGGGGGGCCTACGAGCAGTACTTC.